These 10 T cell receptor beta chains were all obtained from the same sample, sequenced in a study of tumor-infiltrating lymphocytes in primary liver carcinoma. Scientists recovered RNA and DNA together from about 21-30 mg of unsorted bulk tissue. Researchers generated TCR beta cDNA from 500 ng of total RNA, relying on a constant-region primer. Slightly modified ARM-PCR with three nested multiplex PCR rounds yielded TCR beta libraries. Two initial PCR rounds of around 9 cycles each paired TRBV1-TRBV30 forward primers with a C-beta reverse primer. TCRdb re-derived calls from the multiplex PCR reads in MiXCR, one entry per CDR3 protein. The data contain tens of thousands of distinct CDR3 sequences, roughly 71% of them singletons. Sequenced material: tumor-adjacent normal liver tissue. The receptors were gathered from a man aged 35 to 55 with primary liver carcinoma and hepatitis B virus infection.

The chain employs TRBV29-1 and TRBJ1-5; 8 bases match TRBD1. Judging by the DNA end, TRBJ2-3 fits better; the J call may be wrong. The CDR3 runs to 13 residues. Germline values: CDR1 SQVTM, CDR2 ANQGSEA. CDR3 DNA sequence: TGCAGCGTTGGGGGGGACAGGAATCAGCCCCAGTATTTT. As protein: CSVGGDRNQPQYF.

Points on this clonotype: The conserved phenylalanine or tryptophan normally closing the CDR3 is absent here, so this likely arose from a read error. This chain joins TRBV24-1 and TRBJ2-5, with 9 bases identical to TRBD1. Trimming took 6 bases from V and 5 from J; bases not matched to a gene: 12. This CDR3 spans 16 amino acids. CDR1 is KGHDR, CDR2 SFDVKD, per germline. The CDR3 sequence is CATSKPGQGVWETQYY. CDR3 nucleotide sequence: TGTGCCACCAGTAAACCGGGACAGGGCGTATGGGAGACCCAGTACTAC.

This clonotype came up a few times. A much larger clone lies a single base off, so this may be a read error. The rearrangement uses TRBV12-3 or TRBV12-4 and TRBJ1-2; a possible D gene is TRBD1 (6 bases). The V end was cut by 1 base, the J end by 4 bases, with 13 bases between. There are 15 residues in the CDR3. The DNA of the CDR3 is TGTGCCAGCAGTTTAGAGGGGGGGCGCGTCTATGGCTACACCTTC. This encodes CASSLEGGRVYGYTF.

There are many counts of this clonotype. This sequence joins TRBV11-2 and TRBJ2-4; unclear D gene. Germline-derived CDR1 and CDR2 are SGHAT and FQNNGV. Trimming cost V 8 bases and J 9 bases, with 17 bases left between them. The CDR3 spans 13 residues. The CDR3 DNA sequence: TGTGCCAGCGGGGATCGGACCCACGGCATTCAGTACTTC. Residues: CASGDRTHGIQYF.

This clonotype occurred a few times. The V call is TRBV20-1, the J call TRBJ2-3; unclear D gene. The CDR3 covers 14 residues. With 3 bases removed from V and 0 bases from J, the gap between germline ends came to 10 bases. The germline gives CDR1 DFQATT, CDR2 SNEGSKA (reference sequence). As DNA, the CDR3 is TGCAGTGCTAGGCCGGACCCCAGCACAGATACGCAGTATTTT. Its translation is CSARPDPSTDTQYF.

With regard to this clonotype: A junction end diverges from the germline sequence, so it may reflect a read error. The chain combines TRBV11-2 with TRBJ2-2; 7 bases match TRBD2. Germline V gene sequence: CDR1 SGHAT, CDR2 FQNNGV. CDR3 size: 16 residues. In DNA form, the CDR3 reads TGTGCCAGCAGCCCACGGGCGAGCGGGATATCCGGGGAGTTGTTTTTT. Translated: CASSPRASGISGELFF.

Regarding this clonotype: A junction end diverges from the germline sequence, so it may reflect a read error. The chain combines TRBV6-1 with TRBJ1-2, with TRBD1 as a possible D gene (5 bases). The CDR3 is made up of 15 amino acids. Germline V gene sequence: CDR1 MNHNS, CDR2 SASEGT. CDR3 nucleotides: TGTGCCAGCGGTGAGCAAACAGGCCTAAACTATGGCTACACCTTC. This sequence encodes CASGEQTGLNYGYTF.

The rearrangement joins TRBV28 to TRBJ2-5; D may be TRBD2 (5 bases). Per germline, CDR1 MDHEN and CDR2 SYDVKM. This CDR3 comprises 11 residues. Trimming stripped 7 bases from V and 6 bases from J, with 9 bases between. The CDR3 reads CASIHGKTQYF. CDR3 DNA sequence: TGTGCCAGCATCCACGGGAAGACCCAGTACTTC.

This clonotype was counted ten times or more. This sequence joins TRBV28 and TRBJ2-2; the match to TRBD2 covers 13 bases. Germline V gene sequence: CDR1 MDHEN, CDR2 SYDVKM. The CDR3 contains 18 residues. V trimming: 5 bases; J trimming: 7 bases; junction bases outside the gene matches: 13. This chain's CDR3 is CASSTGTSGKVFGGELFF. CDR3 sequence (DNA): TGTGCCAGCAGTACCGGGACTAGCGGGAAAGTTTTCGGCGGGGAGCTGTTTTTT.

The rearrangement joins TRBV4-2 to TRBJ2-7; D is unresolved. The V end lost 1 base, the J end lost 5 bases, and 6 bases lay between the germline ends. This CDR3 comprises 12 residues. Germline values: CDR1 LGHNA, CDR2 YNFKEQ. The CDR3 DNA reads as TGTGCCAGCAGCCAAGGCGCGAACGAGCAGTACTTC. This codes for CASSQGANEQYF.